This TCR beta chain is drawn from a study of shared T cell receptors in the human thymus. Germline loops: CDR1 SGDLS, CDR2 YYNGEE. With 4 bases clipped from V and 1 base from J, the junction kept 15 bases outside the gene matches. This CDR3 contains 18 residues. Assay: immunoSEQ multiplex PCR; the TCRdb copy retains only in-frame clones and omits some. The sample lists 640,000 or so clones, approximately 87% occurring once. This same sample was also part of a study on human thymus T cells. As that study records: Among unrelated individuals, related research reported thymic repertoires that overlapped highly.

This TCR came from a boy less than two years old with a congenital heart defect. Sequenced input: thymocytes. V usage is TRBV9 and J usage is TRBJ2-3; 7 nucleotides agree with TRBD2. The CDR3 sequence: CASSNITRRGNGTDTQYF. The CDR3 DNA is TGTGCCAGCAGCAATATTACGAGGCGGGGGAATGGCACAGATACGCAGTATTTT.